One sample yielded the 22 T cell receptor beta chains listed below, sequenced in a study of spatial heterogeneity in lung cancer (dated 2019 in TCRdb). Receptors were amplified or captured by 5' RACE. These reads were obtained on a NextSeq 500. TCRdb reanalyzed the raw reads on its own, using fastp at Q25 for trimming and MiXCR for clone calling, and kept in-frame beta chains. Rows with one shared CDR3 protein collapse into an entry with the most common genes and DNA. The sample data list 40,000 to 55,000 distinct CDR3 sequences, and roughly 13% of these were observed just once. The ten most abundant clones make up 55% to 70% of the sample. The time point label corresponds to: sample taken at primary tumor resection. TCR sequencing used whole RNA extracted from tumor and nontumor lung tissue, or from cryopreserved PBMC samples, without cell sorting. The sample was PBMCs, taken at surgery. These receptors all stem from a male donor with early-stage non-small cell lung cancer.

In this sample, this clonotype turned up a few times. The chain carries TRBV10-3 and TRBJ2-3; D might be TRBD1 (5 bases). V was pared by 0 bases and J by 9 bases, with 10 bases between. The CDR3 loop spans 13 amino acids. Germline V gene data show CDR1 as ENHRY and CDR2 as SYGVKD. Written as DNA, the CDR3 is TGTGCCATCAGTGAGTCGACAGAGTTCACGCAGTATTTT. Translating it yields CAISESTEFTQYF.

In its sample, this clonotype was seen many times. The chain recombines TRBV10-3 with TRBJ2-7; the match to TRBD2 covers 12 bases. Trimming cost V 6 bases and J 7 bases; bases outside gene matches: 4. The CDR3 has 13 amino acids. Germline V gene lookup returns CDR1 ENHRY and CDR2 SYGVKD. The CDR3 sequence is CAIRETSGGEQYF. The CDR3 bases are TGTGCCATCAGGGAGACTAGCGGGGGTGAGCAGTACTTC.

The CDR3 here is CASSYRRGQTEAFF. CDR3 nucleotide sequence: TGTGCCAGCAGTTATCGCAGGGGTCAAACTGAAGCTTTCTTT. V usage is TRBV6-2 or TRBV6-3 and J usage is TRBJ1-1, with D possibly TRBD1 on 6 matching bases. V lost 3 bases, J lost 5 bases, and 13 bases lay in between. This CDR3 is built from 14 residues. The germline CDR1 and CDR2 sequences are MNHEY and SVGEGT.

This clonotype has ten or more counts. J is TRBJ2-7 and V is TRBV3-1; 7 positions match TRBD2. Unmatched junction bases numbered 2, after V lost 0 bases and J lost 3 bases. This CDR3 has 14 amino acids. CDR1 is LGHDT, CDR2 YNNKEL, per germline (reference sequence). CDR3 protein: CASSQDPSGYEQYF. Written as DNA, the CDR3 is TGTGCCAGCAGCCAAGACCCTAGCGGCTACGAGCAGTACTTC.

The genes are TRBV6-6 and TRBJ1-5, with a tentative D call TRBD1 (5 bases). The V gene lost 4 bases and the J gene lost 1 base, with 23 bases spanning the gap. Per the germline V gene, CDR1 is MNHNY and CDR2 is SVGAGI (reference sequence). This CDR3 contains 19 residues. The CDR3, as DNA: TGTGCCAGCAGTTCTACCCCTGGGACCGGGACTTGGAGCAATCAGCCCCAGCATTTT. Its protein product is CASSSTPGTGTWSNQPQHF.

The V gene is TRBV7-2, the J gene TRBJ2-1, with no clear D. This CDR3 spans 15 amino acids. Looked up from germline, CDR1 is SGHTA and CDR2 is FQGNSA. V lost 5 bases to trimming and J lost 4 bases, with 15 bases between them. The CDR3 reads CASSTRAIRYNEQFF. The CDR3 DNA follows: TGTGCCAGCAGCACCCGGGCCATAAGATACAATGAGCAGTTCTTC.

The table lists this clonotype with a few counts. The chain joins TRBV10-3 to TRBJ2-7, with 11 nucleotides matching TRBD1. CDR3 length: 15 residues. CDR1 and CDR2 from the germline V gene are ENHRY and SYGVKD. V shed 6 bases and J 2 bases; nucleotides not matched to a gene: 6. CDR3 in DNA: TGTGCCATCAGCGCCGGGACAGGGGGTCCCTACGAGCAGTACTTC. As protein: CAISAGTGGPYEQYF.

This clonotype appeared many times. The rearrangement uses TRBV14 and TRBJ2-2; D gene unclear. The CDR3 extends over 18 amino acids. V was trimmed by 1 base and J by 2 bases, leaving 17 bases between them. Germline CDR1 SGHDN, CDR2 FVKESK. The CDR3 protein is CASSQVRFQRVNTGELFF. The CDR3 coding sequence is TGTGCCAGCAGCCAAGTTCGGTTCCAAAGGGTTAACACCGGGGAGCTGTTTTTT.

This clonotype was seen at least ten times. DNA of the CDR3: TGTGCCAGCAGCTTGGAAGGGGGGCCGATCTTCACAGATACGCAGTATTTT. Encoded protein: CASSLEGGPIFTDTQYF. The chain links TRBV5-6 to TRBJ2-3; D tentatively reads TRBD1 or TRBD2 (6 bases each). Between the trimmed V and J ends, which lost 0 bases and 2 bases, there was a span of 16 bases. Germline CDR1 SGHDT, CDR2 YYEEEE. CDR3 size: 17 residues.

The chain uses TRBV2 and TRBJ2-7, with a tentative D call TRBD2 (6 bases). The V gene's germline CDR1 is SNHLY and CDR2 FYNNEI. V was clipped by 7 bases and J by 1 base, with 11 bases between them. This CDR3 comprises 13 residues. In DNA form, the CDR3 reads TGTGCCAGCAATATGGCGGGATCCTACGAGCAGTACTTC. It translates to CASNMAGSYEQYF. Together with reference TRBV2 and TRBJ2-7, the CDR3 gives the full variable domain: EPEVTQTPSHQVTQMGQEVILRCVPISNHLYFYWYRQILGQKVEFLVSFYNNEISEKSEIFDDQFSVERPDGSNFTLKIRSTKLEDSAMYFCASNMAGSYEQYFGPGTRLTVT.

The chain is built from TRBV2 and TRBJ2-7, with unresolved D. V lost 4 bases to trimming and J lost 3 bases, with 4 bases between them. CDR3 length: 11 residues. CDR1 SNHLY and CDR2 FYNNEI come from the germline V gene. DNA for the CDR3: TGTGCCAGCAGTGCCTACTACGAGCAGTACTTC. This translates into CASSAYYEQYF.

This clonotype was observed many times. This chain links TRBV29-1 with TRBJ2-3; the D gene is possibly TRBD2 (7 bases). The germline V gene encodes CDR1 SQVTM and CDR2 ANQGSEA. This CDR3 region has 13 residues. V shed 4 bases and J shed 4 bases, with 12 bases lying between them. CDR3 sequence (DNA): TGCAGCGTTGGGGAGGGGGGCCCAGATACGCAGTATTTT. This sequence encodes CSVGEGGPDTQYF.

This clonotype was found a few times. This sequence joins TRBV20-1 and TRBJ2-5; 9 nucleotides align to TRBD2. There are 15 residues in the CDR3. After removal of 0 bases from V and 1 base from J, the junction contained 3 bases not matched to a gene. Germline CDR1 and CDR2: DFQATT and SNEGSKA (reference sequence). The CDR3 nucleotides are TGCAGTGCTAGAGAGTCTAGCGGGACCCAAGAGACCCAGTACTTC. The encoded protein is CSARESSGTQETQYF.

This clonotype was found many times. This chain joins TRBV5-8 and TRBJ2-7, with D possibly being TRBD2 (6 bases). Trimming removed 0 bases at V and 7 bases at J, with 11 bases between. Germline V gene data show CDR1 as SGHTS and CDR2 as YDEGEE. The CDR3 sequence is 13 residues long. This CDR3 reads CASSLARGLEQYF. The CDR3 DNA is TGTGCCAGCAGCTTGGCTCGGGGGTTGGAGCAGTACTTC.

CDR3 nucleotide sequence: TGCAGCGTTGACATTGGAGCTTTGGGCTACGAGCAGTACTTC. Translating gives CSVDIGALGYEQYF. This rearrangement joins TRBV29-1 to TRBJ2-7; D is uncertain. CDR3 length: 14 amino acids. Looked up from germline, CDR1 is SQVTM and CDR2 is ANQGSEA. With 3 bases removed from V and 3 bases from J, the gap between germline ends came to 15 bases.

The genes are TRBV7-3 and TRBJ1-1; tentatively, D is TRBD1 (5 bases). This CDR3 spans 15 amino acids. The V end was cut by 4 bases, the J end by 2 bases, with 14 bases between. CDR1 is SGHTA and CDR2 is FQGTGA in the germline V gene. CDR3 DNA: TGTGCCAGCAGCTCCATCGGACAATCAAACACTGAAGCTTTCTTT. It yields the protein CASSSIGQSNTEAFF.

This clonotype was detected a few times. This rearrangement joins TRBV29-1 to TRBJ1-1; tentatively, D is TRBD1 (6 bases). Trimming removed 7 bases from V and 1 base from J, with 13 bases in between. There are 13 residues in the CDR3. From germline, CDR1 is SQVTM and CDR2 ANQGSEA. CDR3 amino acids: CSGHRAQNTEAFF. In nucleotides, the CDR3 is TGCAGCGGCCACAGGGCCCAGAACACTGAAGCTTTCTTT. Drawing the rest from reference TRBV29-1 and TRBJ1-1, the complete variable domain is SAVISQKPSRDICQRGTSLTIQCQVDSQVTMMFWYRQQPGQSLTLIATANQGSEATYESGFVIDKFPISRPNLTFSTLTVSNMSPEDSSIYLCSGHRAQNTEAFFGQGTRLTVV.

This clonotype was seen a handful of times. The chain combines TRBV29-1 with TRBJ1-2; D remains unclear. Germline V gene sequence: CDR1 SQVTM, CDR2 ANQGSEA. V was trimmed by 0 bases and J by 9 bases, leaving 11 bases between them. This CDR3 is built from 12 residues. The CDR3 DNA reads TGCAGCGTTGAAGAAAGGCTGACTAGCTACACCTTC. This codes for CSVEERLTSYTF.

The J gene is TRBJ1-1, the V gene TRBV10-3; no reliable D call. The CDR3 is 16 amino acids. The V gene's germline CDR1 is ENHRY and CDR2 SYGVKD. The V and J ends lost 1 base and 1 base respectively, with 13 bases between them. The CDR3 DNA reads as TGTGCCATCAGTGAGTGGAGGCCAGAGACGAACACTGAAGCTTTCTTT. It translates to CAISEWRPETNTEAFF.

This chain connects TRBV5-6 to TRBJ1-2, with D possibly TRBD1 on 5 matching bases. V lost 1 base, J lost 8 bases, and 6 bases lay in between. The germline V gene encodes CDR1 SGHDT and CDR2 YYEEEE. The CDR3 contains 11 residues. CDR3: CASSLQGGYTF. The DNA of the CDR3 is TGTGCCAGCAGCTTGCAGGGCGGCTACACCTTC.

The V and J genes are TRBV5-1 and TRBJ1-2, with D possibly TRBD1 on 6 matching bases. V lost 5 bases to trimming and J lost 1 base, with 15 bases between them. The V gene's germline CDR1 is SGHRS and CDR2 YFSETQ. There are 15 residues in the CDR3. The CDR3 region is CASRIGQLSNYGYTF. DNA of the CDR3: TGCGCCAGCAGAATCGGACAGCTAAGTAACTATGGCTACACCTTC.

The CDR3 loop is CSARDQLARSSYNEQFF. CDR3 in DNA: TGCAGTGCTAGAGATCAACTCGCCCGAAGCTCCTACAATGAGCAGTTCTTC. The chain uses TRBV20-1 and TRBJ2-1; D remains unclear. The CDR3 runs 17 residues. CDR1 is DFQATT and CDR2 is SNEGSKA in the germline V gene (reference sequence). The V gene lost 0 bases and the J gene lost 0 bases, with 15 bases spanning the gap.